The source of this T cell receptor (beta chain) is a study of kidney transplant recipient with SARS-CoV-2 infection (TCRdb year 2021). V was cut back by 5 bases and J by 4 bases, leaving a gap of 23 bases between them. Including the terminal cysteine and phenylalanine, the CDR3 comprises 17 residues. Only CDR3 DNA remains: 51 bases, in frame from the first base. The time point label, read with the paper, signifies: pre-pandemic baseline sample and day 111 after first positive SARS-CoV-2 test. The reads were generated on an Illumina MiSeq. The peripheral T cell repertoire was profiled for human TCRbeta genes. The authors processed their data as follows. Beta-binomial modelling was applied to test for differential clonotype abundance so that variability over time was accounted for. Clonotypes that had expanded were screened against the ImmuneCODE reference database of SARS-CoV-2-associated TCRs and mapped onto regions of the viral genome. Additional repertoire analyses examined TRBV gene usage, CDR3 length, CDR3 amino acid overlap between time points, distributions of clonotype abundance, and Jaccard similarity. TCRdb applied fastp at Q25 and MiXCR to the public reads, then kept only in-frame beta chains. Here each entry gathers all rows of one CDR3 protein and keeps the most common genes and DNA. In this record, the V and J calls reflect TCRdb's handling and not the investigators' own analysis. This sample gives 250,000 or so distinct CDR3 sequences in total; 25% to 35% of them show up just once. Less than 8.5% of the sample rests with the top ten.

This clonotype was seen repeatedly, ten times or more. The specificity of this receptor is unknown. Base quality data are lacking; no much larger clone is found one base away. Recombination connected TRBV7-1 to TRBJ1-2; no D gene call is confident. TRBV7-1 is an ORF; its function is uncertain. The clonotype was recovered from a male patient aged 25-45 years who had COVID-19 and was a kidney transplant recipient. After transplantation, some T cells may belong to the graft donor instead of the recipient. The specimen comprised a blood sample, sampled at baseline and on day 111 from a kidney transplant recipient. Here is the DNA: TGTGCCAGCAGCGAGAATAATCACGAGGGAAAGACCTATGGCTACACCTTC. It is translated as CASSENNHEGKTYGYTF.